This TCR beta chain was obtained from a study of blood T cell repertoires in COVID-19. Study at large: The United States, Italy and Spain provided the acute and convalescent COVID-19 samples. PBMCs, B-cell-depleted T cells, or T cells provided the cDNA or gDNA that made up the material.

CDR3 length: 13 amino acids. Germline CDR1 is SQVTM and CDR2 is ANQGSEA. The ends were cut back, 1 base at V and 9 bases at J, with 15 bases in the middle. In the study's own analysis: Nucleated cell counts were estimated from reference gene primer amplification. Generated by immunoSEQ multiplex PCR, the TCRdb table keeps only in-frame clones and is missing some. V, J and clone size derive from that table, while D and trimming were established from the DNA sequence. The sample holds more than 200,000 clones, 80% to 85% seen once. The sample consisted of peripheral blood. The sequence derives from a man aged 60 to 75 with acute or convalescent COVID-19. The genes are TRBV29-1 and TRBJ2-5, with D possibly TRBD2 on 5 matching bases. The CDR3 spells CSVEVAGTRSQYF. In DNA form, the CDR3 reads TGCAGCGTTGAAGTGGCGGGTACCCGGTCCCAGTACTTC.